The 29 T cell receptor beta chains below all came from one sample that was sequenced in a study of blood T cell repertoires in COVID-19. Assay used: immunoSEQ multiplex PCR; TCRdb lists only in-frame clones, some missing. Of about 200,000 clones in the sample, roughly 89% were seen once. Sequencing was done on a sample of peripheral blood. Receptors were obtained from a man in his 60s who had recovered from COVID-19.

As for this clone: Other DNA sequences from this sample encode an identical CDR3 as well. The rearrangement uses TRBV2 and TRBJ2-2, with TRBD1 matching 11 bases. Germline assignment: CDR1 SNHLY and CDR2 FYNNEI. The V gene end was trimmed by 6 bases and the J gene end by 0 bases; junction bases not matched to a gene: 0. This CDR3 comprises 15 residues. CDR3: CASRGQGANTGELFF. In nucleotides, the CDR3 is TGTGCCAGCAGGGGACAGGGGGCGAACACCGGGGAGCTGTTTTTT.

The rearrangement joins TRBV5-5 to TRBJ2-2, with 8 bases aligning to TRBD1. Trimming cost V 3 bases and J 0 bases; bases outside gene matches: 7. Germline V gene data show CDR1 as SGHKS and CDR2 as YYEKEE (reference sequence). The CDR3 has 17 residues. DNA for the CDR3: TGTGCCAGCAGCTCTAGGGGGACAGGCACGAACACCGGGGAGCTGTTTTTT. It codes for CASSSRGTGTNTGELFF. Full variable domain (remainder filled in from reference TRBV5-5 and TRBJ2-2): DAGVTQSPTHLIKTRGQQVTLRCSPISGHKSVSWYQQVLGQGPQFIFQYYEKEERGRGNFPDRFSARQFPNYSSELNVNALLLGDSALYLCASSSRGTGTNTGELFFGEGSRLTVL.

The CDR3 here is CATSRGVRQGTHNEQFF. The DNA of the CDR3 is TGTGCCACCAGCAGAGGCGTGAGACAGGGGACCCACAATGAGCAGTTCTTC. The rearrangement links TRBV15 to TRBJ2-1, with TRBD1 matching 8 bases. The CDR3 loop spans 17 amino acids. Losses at the gene ends were 1 base for V and 5 bases for J; bases not matched to a gene: 10. Germline loops: CDR1 LNHNV, CDR2 YYDKDF (reference sequence).

V gene TRBV6-2 or TRBV6-3 combines with J gene TRBJ1-2; a weak D match, TRBD1 (5 bases). Germline V gene lookup returns CDR1 MNHEY and CDR2 SVGEGT. This CDR3 is built from 12 residues. V gave up 5 bases and J gave up 5 bases, with 9 bases separating them. In DNA, the CDR3 is TGTGCCAGCAGTCCAGGGCGGTATGGCTACACCTTC. This gives the protein CASSPGRYGYTF.

The DNA for the CDR3 is TGTGCCAGCAGTATGAGGGGCGGGACGGGAGATACGCAGTATTTT. Its protein is CASSMRGGTGDTQYF. The chain employs TRBV7-2 and TRBJ2-3, with D tentatively TRBD2 (6 bases). The V end lost 6 bases, the J end lost 5 bases, and 18 bases lay between the germline ends. The V gene's germline CDR1 is SGHTA and CDR2 FQGNSA. This CDR3 spans 15 amino acids.

The rearrangement links TRBV19 to TRBJ1-5; TRBD1 matches at 12 bases. Germline trimming cut 8 bases from V and 6 bases from J; bases unmatched to any gene: 14. CDR3 length equals 17 residues. Germline V gene sequence: CDR1 LNHDA, CDR2 SQIVND (reference sequence). The CDR3 here is CASSPPWDRGLSQPQHF. CDR3 nucleotide sequence: TGTGCCAGTTCACCTCCCTGGGACAGGGGGCTTAGTCAGCCCCAGCATTTT.

The V and J genes are TRBV2 and TRBJ2-1, with D perhaps matching TRBD2 (5 bases). This CDR3 has 13 amino acids. Per the germline V gene, CDR1 is SNHLY and CDR2 is FYNNEI. Trimming removed 4 bases from V and 3 bases from J, with 7 bases in between. The CDR3 DNA reads as TGTGCCAGCAGTGCGGGGTTCTACAATGAGCAGTTCTTC. It is translated as CASSAGFYNEQFF.

The chain joins TRBV10-3 to TRBJ1-2; D unclear. Trimming took 10 bases from V and 2 from J, leaving 11 bases between them. Looked up from germline, CDR1 is ENHRY and CDR2 is SYGVKD. This CDR3 has 12 residues. In nucleotides, the CDR3 is TGTGCCAGCTCAGTGGAGAACTATGGCTACACCTTC. Its protein product is CASSVENYGYTF.

CDR3 nucleotides: TGCGCCACCCGACTAGCGGGGGGATTCACAGATACGCAGTATTTT. Translation gives CATRLAGGFTDTQYF. The rearrangement links TRBV5-1 to TRBJ2-3, with TRBD2 matching over 13 bases. Germline-derived CDR1 and CDR2 are SGHRS and YFSETQ. CDR3 length: 15 residues. J lost 2 bases, V lost 9 bases, and 6 bases had no gene match.

The J gene is TRBJ2-1, the V gene TRBV11-2; 8 nucleotides match TRBD2. Germline V gene sequence: CDR1 SGHAT, CDR2 FQNNGV. The trim removed 4 bases at V and 6 bases at J, leaving 11 bases unmatched. The CDR3 totals 16 residues. CDR3 in DNA: TGTGCCAGCAGCTCGTTTAGCGGGATCAGGGTCAATGAGCAGTTCTTC. Its translation is CASSSFSGIRVNEQFF.

This chain uses TRBV6-2 or TRBV6-3 with TRBJ2-2, with D maybe TRBD2 (5 bases). Trimming took off 5 bases at V and 4 bases at J, with 14 bases between the two ends. The CDR3 extends over 15 amino acids. Germline CDR1 is MNHEY and CDR2 is SVGEGT. This CDR3 reads CASSGRGRVTGELFF. CDR3 DNA: TGTGCCAGCAGTGGTCGGGGTCGGGTCACCGGGGAGCTGTTTTTT.

This chain links TRBV2 with TRBJ2-6; a possible D gene is TRBD2 (6 bases). The germline CDR1 and CDR2 sequences are SNHLY and FYNNEI. The V gene lost 6 bases and the J gene lost 0 bases, with 9 bases spanning the gap. The CDR3 length is 15 residues. The CDR3 here is CASSPGSSGANVLTF. DNA of the CDR3: TGTGCCAGCAGCCCCGGGAGCTCTGGGGCCAACGTCCTGACTTTC.

V usage is TRBV7-2 and J usage is TRBJ1-2; a possible D gene is TRBD1 (5 bases). V was shortened by 4 bases and J by 1 base, with 10 bases between the two germline ends. The CDR3 is 14 amino acids. CDR1 and CDR2 (germline): SGHTA, FQGNSA. CDR3 sequence (DNA): TGTGCCAGCAGCTCGACAGCTATTAACTATGGCTACACCTTC. Its protein product is CASSSTAINYGYTF.

This sequence joins TRBV27 and TRBJ1-2; 9 bases line up with TRBD1. CDR1 and CDR2 from the germline V gene are MNHEY and SMNVEV (reference sequence). With 6 bases clipped from V and 4 bases from J, the junction kept 6 bases outside the gene matches. The CDR3 sequence is 14 residues long. This chain's CDR3 is CASRSTGGGYGYTF. The CDR3 DNA reads TGTGCCAGCAGATCGACAGGGGGAGGCTATGGCTACACCTTC.

The CDR3 region is CASRPTGSNSPLHF. The CDR3 nucleotides read TGTGCCAGCAGGCCCACAGGGAGTAATTCACCCCTCCACTTT. The V gene is TRBV6-5, the J gene TRBJ1-6; D possibly corresponds to TRBD1 (6 bases). The V end lost 6 bases, the J end lost 6 bases, and 12 bases lay between the germline ends. There are 14 residues in the CDR3. The germline V gene encodes CDR1 MNHEY and CDR2 SVGAGI.

V is TRBV5-1 and J is TRBJ1-2, with D perhaps matching TRBD1 (6 bases). CDR3 length: 16 residues. Germline CDR1 reads SGHRS; CDR2 reads YFSETQ. Trimming stripped 7 bases from V and 4 bases from J, with 23 bases between. The CDR3 sequence is CASVAGTPYTSYGYTF. The CDR3 bases are TGCGCCAGCGTAGCCGGGACACCTTATACCTCCTATGGCTACACCTTC.

The V call is TRBV19, the J call TRBJ1-3; 7 bases match TRBD1. Germline CDR1 and CDR2: LNHDA and SQIVND (reference sequence). This CDR3 contains 18 residues. V trimming: 5 bases; J trimming: 2 bases; junction bases outside the gene matches: 15. The CDR3 region has the DNA TGTGCCAGTAGTCCCCGGGACAGCTTCCGAGGCACTGGAAACACCATATATTTT. Translation: CASSPRDSFRGTGNTIYF.

The V call is TRBV5-1, the J call TRBJ1-6; D is uncertain. The CDR3 runs 15 residues. V shed 1 base and J shed 0 bases, with 5 bases lying between them. CDR1 is SGHRS, CDR2 YFSETQ, per germline. As DNA, the CDR3 is TGCGCCAGCAGCTTGTCCGGCTCCTATAATTCACCCCTCCACTTT. Its translation: CASSLSGSYNSPLHF.

V and J are TRBV5-1 and TRBJ2-7; 10 positions agree with TRBD1. After removal of 6 bases from V and 5 bases from J, the junction contained 5 bases not matched to a gene. The CDR3 covers 13 residues. Germline V gene lookup returns CDR1 SGHRS and CDR2 YFSETQ. The DNA for the CDR3 is TGCGCCAGCAACCCCGGGACAGGGGACGAGCAGTACTTC. It translates to CASNPGTGDEQYF.

This rearrangement joins TRBV19 to TRBJ2-7, with 9 bases that match TRBD2. The V gene's germline CDR1 is LNHDA and CDR2 SQIVND (reference sequence). CDR3 length equals 14 residues. V dropped 7 bases and J dropped 0; count of bases not matched to a gene: 4. CDR3 nucleotide sequence: TGTGCCAGTACAGGTAGCGGGAGCTCCTACGAGCAGTACTTC. It yields the protein CASTGSGSSYEQYF.

The gene calls are TRBV3-1 (or the pseudogene TRBV3-2) and TRBJ2-5; 13 bases fit TRBD2. Per germline, CDR1 LGHDT and CDR2 YNNKEL (reference sequence). The J segment lost 2 bases and the V segment lost 0 bases, leaving 3 bases of the junction unmatched. The CDR3 is 17 residues long. Here the CDR3 reads CASSQETGLAGQETQYF. The CDR3 DNA sequence: TGTGCCAGCAGCCAAGAAACGGGACTAGCGGGGCAAGAGACCCAGTACTTC.

The rearrangement links TRBV15 to TRBJ1-1, with 8 bases lining up with TRBD1. Per germline, CDR1 LNHNV and CDR2 YYDKDF (reference sequence). With 0 bases clipped from V and 5 bases from J, the junction kept 8 bases outside the gene matches. This CDR3 comprises 16 residues. The CDR3, as DNA: TGTGCCACCAGCAGAGATAGGGCAGGGGGCTGGACTGAAGCTTTCTTT. Translating it yields CATSRDRAGGWTEAFF.

The chain employs TRBV5-6 and TRBJ2-7; 7 bases agree with TRBD1. Germline V CDR1 and CDR2: SGHDT, YYEEEE. V gave up 0 bases and J gave up 6 bases; unmatched junction bases: 3. The CDR3 runs 13 residues. CDR3 region: CASSLGAGGEQYF. The CDR3 DNA reads as TGTGCCAGCAGCTTGGGGGCAGGGGGCGAGCAGTACTTC.

The chain carries TRBV6-5 and TRBJ2-7, with TRBD2 matching 8 bases. Trimming took 6 bases from V and 4 from J; bases not matched to a gene: 11. The germline V gene encodes CDR1 MNHEY and CDR2 SVGAGI. The CDR3 extends over 15 amino acids. DNA of the CDR3: TGTGCCAGCAGCCCCTCGGGGGGGGGCCCTTACGAGCAGTACTTC. Its translation is CASSPSGGGPYEQYF.

The chain employs TRBV19 and TRBJ1-5, with D unresolved. V lost 3 bases to trimming and J lost 5 bases, with 5 bases between them. The CDR3 has 12 amino acids. Per the germline V gene, CDR1 is LNHDA and CDR2 is SQIVND (reference sequence). The DNA of the CDR3 is TGTGCCAGTAGTATTATCGATCAGCCCCAGCATTTT. Protein sequence: CASSIIDQPQHF.

V gene TRBV18 combines with J gene TRBJ2-3; 13 nucleotides align to TRBD2. CDR3 length: 17 amino acids. Trimming removed 2 bases from V and 5 bases from J; junction bases left unmatched: 7. CDR1 is KGHSH, CDR2 LQKENI, per germline. Here the CDR3 reads CASSPALAGGQKDTQYF. DNA for the CDR3: TGTGCCAGCTCACCAGCACTAGCGGGGGGGCAGAAAGATACGCAGTATTTT. The full variable domain, its missing parts supplied by reference TRBV18 and TRBJ2-3, is NAGVMQNPRHLVRRRGQEARLRCSPMKGHSHVYWYRQLPEEGLKFMVYLQKENIIDESGMPKERFSAEFPKEGPSILRIQQVVRGDSAAYFCASSPALAGGQKDTQYFGPGTRLTVL.

Of note for this clone: No conserved phenylalanine or tryptophan ends this CDR3, so it is likely a read error. The DNA is omitted, as the CDR3 cannot be located on it reliably, and the CDR3 follows TCRdb's listing. The genes are TRBV10-3 and TRBJ1-2; no DNA check was done on the table's D call, TRBD1. The CDR3 spans 14 amino acids, including both terminal residues. Germline assignment: CDR1 ENHRY and CDR2 SYGVKD. The CDR3 sequence: CAIRLSSAGDLVSI.

Only a few counts were recorded for this clone. V gene TRBV20-1 combines with J gene TRBJ2-2; 8 bases align to TRBD1. CDR3 size: 14 residues. V shed 3 bases and J 5 bases; nucleotides not matched to a gene: 5. The germline gives CDR1 DFQATT, CDR2 SNEGSKA (reference sequence). This CDR3 reads CSASTGGKTGELFF. CDR3 DNA: TGCAGTGCTAGTACAGGGGGTAAAACCGGGGAGCTGTTTTTT.

This clone was observed a handful of times. The J gene is TRBJ1-4, the V gene TRBV5-1; 7 nucleotides match TRBD1. The germline CDR1 and CDR2 sequences are SGHRS and YFSETQ. Losses at the gene ends were 3 bases for V and 5 bases for J; bases not matched to a gene: 4. The CDR3 is 14 residues long. CDR3 nucleotide sequence: TGCGCCAGCAGCTCGGGACAGTTCAATGAAAAACTGTTTTTT. It encodes CASSSGQFNEKLFF.